This T cell receptor beta chain was found in a study of vaccination and CD4 T cells after COVID-19. Study information: The authors exposed cells to overlapping spike peptides derived from SARS-CoV-2, HCoV-NL63, HCoV-OC43 and HCoV-229E.

Findings and caveats of the study: The rise in median SARS-CoV-2-reactive clonotypes, from about 20 to 38, was not significant. It was found that, in convalescent patients, 304 of 307 vaccine-specific clones were spike mono-reactive.

The Oncomine TCR Beta short-read assay sequenced DNA from cultured CD4+ T cells. Genomic DNA was drawn out of CD4+ T cells grown in culture. TCRdb passed the PCR reads through MiXCR, listing each CDR3 protein once. The sample carries 17,000 or so distinct CDR3 sequences, less than 60% recorded once. This clonotype was found a few times. Antigen: not known. The treatment: roughly 10-day PBMC culture with coronavirus spike peptide pools or control peptides (ViraFEST assay). Germline loops: CDR1 DFQATT, CDR2 SNEGSKA (reference sequence). The J segment lost 6 bases and the V segment lost 0 bases, leaving 7 bases of the junction unmatched. The CDR3 spans 15 residues.

The sample in question was CD4+ T cells from blood, cultured in vitro, obtained before SARS-CoV-2 vaccination. This receptor was identified in a human donor who had recovered from COVID-19. The rearrangement links TRBV20-1 to TRBJ2-2; TRBD1 aligns across 7 bases. The chain's CDR3 is CSARDPNQGAGELFF. CDR3 in DNA: TGCAGTGCTAGAGACCCAAACCAGGGGGCCGGGGAGCTGTTTTTT.